This T cell receptor (beta chain) originates from a study of human T cells and chemical hapten exposure. Background on the study: Patients were mainly female, each with alopecia areata, totalis or universalis.

V lost 4 bases to trimming and J lost 5 bases, with 15 bases between them. Germline V CDR1 and CDR2: SGHRS, YFSETQ. CDR3 length equals 14 residues. This clonotype showed up many times. Documented time point: patch test 2, 6 weeks after DPC sensitization. Stated treatment: therapeutic diphenylcyclopropenone sensitization with weekly scalp DPC. TCRdb analysed the RACE reads with MiXCR anew, one entry per CDR3 protein. This table has approximately 350,000 distinct CDR3 sequences, more than 5% appearing once. The chain combines TRBV5-1 with TRBJ2-5; perhaps D is TRBD1 or TRBD2 (6 bases each). The source was whole blood, collected in connection with sensitization to the hapten diphenylcyclopropenone (DPC). The clonotype originates from a woman under 30 with alopecia areata. Some clones in this sample may be carry-over from other donors' samples. The CDR3 DNA reads as TGCGCCAGCAGCCCCGGTGGGGGGCATGAGACCCAGTACTTC. Protein sequence: CASSPGGGHETQYF.